These 22 T cell receptor beta chains were sequenced from one sample in a study of human T cells and chemical hapten exposure. The time point here: pre-sensitization, week 0. Treatment in this sample: therapeutic diphenylcyclopropenone sensitization with weekly scalp DPC. MiXCR, applied by TCRdb to the RACE reads, yields one record per CDR3 protein. The data hold roughly 100,000 distinct CDR3 sequences, with around 12% observed a single time. Sequenced material: whole blood, taken in connection with sensitization to the hapten diphenylcyclopropenone (DPC). The receptors originated from a woman in her fifties or sixties with alopecia areata. Some clones in this sample may be carry-over from other donors' samples.

This clonotype was recorded a few times. The V and J genes are TRBV11-2 and TRBJ2-7; D is possibly TRBD2 (5 bases). V lost 0 bases to trimming and J lost 8 bases, with 11 bases between them. Germline V gene data show CDR1 as SGHAT and CDR2 as FQNNGV. The CDR3 runs 13 residues. In nucleotides, the CDR3 is TGTGCCAGCAGCTTAGATCGGGAAAGAAAGCAGTACTTC. Protein sequence: CASSLDRERKQYF.

As DNA, the CDR3 is TGCGCCAGCAGCCATCTCCGGGGACAGGGGGCAGGCGGCTACACCTTC. Translated: CASSHLRGQGAGGYTF. The chain couples TRBV4-1 to TRBJ1-2; 12 positions agree with TRBD1. This CDR3 has 16 amino acids. Germline values: CDR1 MGHRA, CDR2 YSYEKL. After removal of 3 bases from V and 8 bases from J, the junction contained 10 bases not matched to a gene.

The rearrangement uses TRBV7-9 and TRBJ2-7; D not certain. There are 14 residues in the CDR3. The germline gives CDR1 SEHNR, CDR2 FQNEAQ (reference sequence). Trimming took off 1 base at V and 2 bases at J, with 9 bases between the two ends. Here the CDR3 DNA reads TGTGCCAGCAGCTTAGAGTACGGACCCTACGAGCAGTACTTC. The encoded protein is CASSLEYGPYEQYF.

The rearrangement uses TRBV20-1 and TRBJ1-6; 7 nucleotides agree with TRBD1. The J segment lost 9 bases and the V segment lost 4 bases, leaving 12 bases of the junction unmatched. This CDR3 has 15 residues. Germline lookup yields CDR1 DFQATT and CDR2 SNEGSKA (reference sequence). The chain's CDR3 is CSAIDRVVVLSPLHF. CDR3 DNA: TGCAGTGCTATCGACAGGGTCGTAGTGCTTTCACCCCTCCACTTT.

This chain uses TRBV12-3 or TRBV12-4 with TRBJ2-1; 8 nucleotides line up with TRBD2. V trimming: 6 bases; J trimming: 1 base; junction bases outside the gene matches: 8. The CDR3 loop spans 16 amino acids. The CDR3 DNA reads TGTGCCAGCAGAGGAAATAGCGGGACGTCCTACAATGAGCAGTTCTTC. It is translated as CASRGNSGTSYNEQFF.

This clonotype was recorded at least ten times. The J gene is TRBJ1-1, the V gene TRBV4-1; D is perhaps TRBD1 (5 bases). Germline-derived CDR1 and CDR2 are MGHRA and YSYEKL. V lost 2 bases and J 0 bases, leaving 13 bases between the germline ends. CDR3 size: 16 residues. CDR3 in amino acids: CASSQTETVMNTEAFF. The CDR3 DNA is TGCGCCAGCAGCCAAACCGAGACAGTTATGAACACTGAAGCTTTCTTT.

The chain carries TRBV28 and TRBJ2-7; the match to TRBD1 covers 8 bases. Per germline, CDR1 MDHEN and CDR2 SYDVKM. This CDR3 contains 15 residues. V trimming: 6 bases; J trimming: 0 bases; junction bases outside the gene matches: 7. CDR3 amino acids: CASRTGTGSSYEQYF. CDR3 in DNA: TGTGCCAGCAGGACCGGGACAGGTTCCTCCTACGAGCAGTACTTC.

This chain links TRBV18 with TRBJ2-6, with D unresolved. Looked up from germline, CDR1 is KGHSH and CDR2 is LQKENI. The V end lost 3 bases, the J end lost 1 base, and 7 bases lay between the germline ends. The CDR3 runs to 15 residues. The CDR3 DNA follows: TGTGCCAGCTCACCCTCGTATTCTGGGGCCAACGTCCTGACTTTC. Amino acids: CASSPSYSGANVLTF.

This clonotype was found a few times. V and J are TRBV29-1 and TRBJ1-5; 9 nucleotides align to TRBD1. There are 13 residues in the CDR3. The V gene end was trimmed by 7 bases and the J gene end by 4 bases; junction bases not matched to a gene: 5. Germline CDR1 SQVTM, CDR2 ANQGSEA. This CDR3 reads CSAGTGSNQPQHF. The DNA of the CDR3 is TGCAGCGCTGGGACAGGGAGTAATCAGCCCCAGCATTTT.

This rearrangement joins TRBV4-1 to TRBJ2-7; D uncertain. The CDR3 sequence is 15 residues long. The germline CDR1 and CDR2 sequences are MGHRA and YSYEKL. V lost 0 bases and J lost 3, with 12 bases in between. In DNA form, the CDR3 reads TGCGCCAGCAGCCAAGATATCGAGAACAGCTACGAGCAGTACTTC. Translation: CASSQDIENSYEQYF.

This clonotype was detected a few times. J is TRBJ2-1 and V is TRBV10-3; 8 bases agree with TRBD2. Germline V gene lookup returns CDR1 ENHRY and CDR2 SYGVKD. The V and J ends lost 5 bases and 6 bases, in that order; junction bases with no gene match: 6. The CDR3 extends over 14 amino acids. The CDR3 reads CAISSREGRNEQFF. The DNA for the CDR3 is TGTGCCATCAGTAGTCGGGAGGGCCGCAATGAGCAGTTCTTC.

This clonotype was counted only a few times. The chain is built from TRBV29-1 and TRBJ1-2, with D hard to call. V lost 3 bases to trimming and J lost 1 base, with 3 bases between them. Germline CDR1 reads SQVTM; CDR2 reads ANQGSEA. This CDR3 comprises 11 residues. For the CDR3, the DNA is TGCAGCGTTGATGATAACTATGGCTACACCTTC. It codes for CSVDDNYGYTF.

This clonotype was observed a handful of times. The J gene is TRBJ2-1, the V gene TRBV18; D is perhaps TRBD1 or TRBD2 (5 bases each). Germline CDR1 is KGHSH and CDR2 is LQKENI. V lost 3 bases, J lost 5 bases, and 11 bases lay in between. The CDR3 runs to 14 residues. The CDR3 sequence: CASSPPGTHNEQFF. The CDR3 bases are TGTGCCAGCTCACCTCCCGGGACCCACAATGAGCAGTTCTTC.

This clonotype has at least ten counts. DNA of the CDR3: TGCAGTGCTAAGGGTGGGAGGGCCCACAATGAGCAGTTCTTC. Its translation is CSAKGGRAHNEQFF. The rearrangement joins TRBV20-1 to TRBJ2-1; 7 bases agree with TRBD2. CDR3 length: 14 residues. Trimming took 4 bases from V and 5 from J; bases not matched to a gene: 8. The germline V gene encodes CDR1 DFQATT and CDR2 SNEGSKA (reference sequence).

Only a few counts were recorded for this clonotype. This chain uses TRBV6-5 with TRBJ2-5; 7 positions match TRBD2. Germline trimming cut 0 bases from V and 2 bases from J; bases unmatched to any gene: 6. The CDR3 runs 16 residues. CDR1 and CDR2 from the germline V gene are MNHEY and SVGAGI. The CDR3 region has the DNA TGTGCCAGCAGTTACTCGAGGGCTAGCGGACAAGAGACCCAGTACTTC. Translated: CASSYSRASGQETQYF.

The chain combines TRBV7-2 with TRBJ1-2; tentative D call: TRBD1 (6 bases). CDR3 length: 13 residues. CDR1 is SGHTA and CDR2 is FQGNSA in the germline V gene. V dropped 5 bases and J dropped 8 bases, with 15 bases sitting between them. CDR3 loop: CASSPRAGEGYTF. As DNA, the CDR3 is TGTGCCAGCAGCCCCCGGGCAGGGGAGGGCTACACCTTC.

This clonotype was detected ten times or more. The chain joins TRBV19 to TRBJ1-2; D may be TRBD1 (6 bases). Trimming took 5 bases from V and 7 from J, leaving 14 bases between them. Germline V gene lookup returns CDR1 LNHDA and CDR2 SQIVND (reference sequence). This CDR3 is built from 13 residues. CDR3 residues: CASSPRGRGGYTF. CDR3 DNA sequence: TGTGCCAGTAGTCCGCGGGGGCGCGGTGGCTACACCTTC.

The rearrangement links TRBV7-2 to TRBJ2-1; TRBD1 agrees at 7 bases. Trimming at V came to 1 base and at J to 4 bases, leaving 4 bases not matched to a gene. The germline gives CDR1 SGHTA, CDR2 FQGNSA. CDR3 length equals 15 residues. The CDR3 DNA reads TGTGCCAGCAGCTTAGACGGACAGGCGTACAATGAGCAGTTCTTC. Its translation is CASSLDGQAYNEQFF.

This clonotype appeared once. The chain has TRBV6-2 or TRBV6-3 and TRBJ2-4; no clear D gene. Germline V lookup: CDR1 MNHEY, CDR2 SVGEGT. Trimming took 3 bases from V and 8 from J, leaving 20 bases between them. The CDR3 extends over 16 amino acids. The CDR3 here is CASSYGLTPRVDIQYF. DNA for the CDR3: TGTGCCAGCAGTTATGGCTTGACACCTAGAGTGGACATTCAGTACTTC.

The sample holds many counts of this clonotype. This rearrangement joins TRBV28 to TRBJ1-2; possibly TRBD1 for D (5 bases). Germline V gene data show CDR1 as MDHEN and CDR2 as SYDVKM. This CDR3 has 15 residues. Trimming pared 9 bases from V and 1 base from J, leaving 18 bases between. CDR3 in DNA: TGTGCCAGTTTTAGCCCAGGGATTGATAACTATGGCTACACCTTC. As protein: CASFSPGIDNYGYTF.

This clonotype has just a few counts. This chain links TRBV7-2 with TRBJ1-6, with 7 bases lining up with TRBD1. Germline CDR1 and CDR2: SGHTA and FQGNSA. J lost 11 bases, V lost 3 bases, and 13 bases had no gene match. The CDR3 has 16 amino acids. Written as DNA, the CDR3 is TGTGCCAGCAGCTTGGGGGACAGACTCAAAAGACCACCCCTCCACTTT. It translates to CASSLGDRLKRPPLHF.

The sample holds a few counts of this clonotype. V usage is TRBV28 and J usage is TRBJ2-7; 8 bases fit TRBD2. There are 15 residues in the CDR3. V shed 7 bases, J shed 3 bases, and the junction held 11 bases outside the gene matches. Germline assignment: CDR1 MDHEN and CDR2 SYDVKM. For the CDR3, the DNA is TGTGCCAGCAATTCTGTAGCGGGATCGGTCTACGAGCAGTACTTC. This gives the protein CASNSVAGSVYEQYF.